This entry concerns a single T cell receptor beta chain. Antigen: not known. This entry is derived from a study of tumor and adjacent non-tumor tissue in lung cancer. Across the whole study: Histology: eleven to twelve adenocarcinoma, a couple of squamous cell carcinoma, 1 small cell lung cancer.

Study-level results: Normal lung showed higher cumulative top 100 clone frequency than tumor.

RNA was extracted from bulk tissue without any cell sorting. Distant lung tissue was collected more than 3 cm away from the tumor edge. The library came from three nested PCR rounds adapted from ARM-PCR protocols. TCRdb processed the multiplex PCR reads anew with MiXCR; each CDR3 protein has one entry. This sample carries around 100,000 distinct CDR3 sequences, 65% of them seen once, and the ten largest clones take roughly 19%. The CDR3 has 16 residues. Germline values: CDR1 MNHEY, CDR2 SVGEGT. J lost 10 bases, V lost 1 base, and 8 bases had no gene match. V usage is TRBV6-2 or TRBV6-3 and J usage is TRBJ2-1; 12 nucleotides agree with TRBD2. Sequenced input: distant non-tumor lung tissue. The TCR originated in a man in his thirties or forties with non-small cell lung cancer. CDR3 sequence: CASSYWLAGGPGEQFF. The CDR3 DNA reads TGTGCCAGCAGTTACTGGCTAGCGGGAGGGCCTGGGGAGCAGTTCTTC.